This section outlines one TCR beta chain sequence together with its context. Original methodology: The assay estimated nucleated cells by amplifying reference gene primers. TCRdb's table, derived via immunoSEQ multiplex PCR, lists solely in-frame clones and lacks some. V, J and clone size derive from that table, while D and trimming were established from the DNA sequence. This table holds 230,000 or so clones, approximately 79% found once. This sample stems from a study of blood T cell repertoires in COVID-19. Study summary: The United States, Italy and Spain were the sources of the acute and convalescent COVID-19 samples.

The CDR3 is made up of 14 amino acids. Germline values: CDR1 MDHEN, CDR2 SYDVKM. The germline V and J ends were trimmed by 2 bases and 5 bases, with 9 bases remaining between them. The clonotype comes from a human donor in a cohort sampled during active COVID-19. The J gene is TRBJ1-4, the V gene TRBV28, with D possibly matching TRBD1 (5 bases). Material: peripheral blood. CDR3 sequence (DNA): TGTGCCAGCAGTTTACCAGGGTTGAATGAAAAACTGTTTTTT. It encodes CASSLPGLNEKLFF.